The 8 T cell receptor beta chains below come from one sample, sequenced in a study of blood T cells in healthy people across ages. PCR was performed a second time for roughly 7 to 12 cycles using a sample-barcoded 5' primer and a J-beta primer mix. TCRdb reprocessed the 5' RACE reads with MiXCR, giving one entry per CDR3 protein. The repertoire consists of more than 500,000 distinct CDR3 sequences, with about 28% occurring once and the leading ten covering 3% to 4%. This same sample was also taken into another study, of T cells of mothers and their children.

The sample taken for sequencing was blood. The receptor source for this set is a boy under 10 years old in good health.

This chain links TRBV6-6 with TRBJ2-4; 8 bases are a match to TRBD2. V shed 6 bases and J 3 bases; nucleotides not matched to a gene: 10. The germline V gene encodes CDR1 MNHNY and CDR2 SVGAGI (reference sequence). The CDR3 runs to 16 residues. CDR3 DNA: TGTGCCAGCAGGTCCGGGACTAGGGCAGTCAAAAACATTCAGTACTTC. This codes for CASRSGTRAVKNIQYF.

This clonotype was seen more than once but under ten times. The chain carries TRBV24-1 and TRBJ2-7; maybe TRBD1 (6 bases). The CDR3 is 15 residues long. Trimming took off 1 base at V and 5 bases at J, with 14 bases between the two ends. CDR1 is KGHDR and CDR2 is SFDVKD in the germline V gene. For the CDR3, the DNA is TGTGCCACCAGTGATTTCTCACAGGGTTCCAACGAGCAGTACTTC. Translating it yields CATSDFSQGSNEQYF.

The chain recombines TRBV20-1 with TRBJ1-1; D may be TRBD1 (5 bases). The germline gives CDR1 DFQATT, CDR2 SNEGSKA (reference sequence). This CDR3 is 14 amino acids long. V gave up 4 bases and J gave up 1 base, with 13 bases separating them. CDR3 sequence reads: CSAKAGGGNTEAFF. CDR3 in DNA: TGCAGTGCTAAGGCGGGGGGAGGGAACACTGAAGCTTTCTTT.

Ten or more counts support this clonotype. This rearrangement joins TRBV5-1 to TRBJ2-5, with TRBD1 matching over 7 bases. The J call may be wrong; the DNA end is better matched by TRBJ2-1. Germline V gives CDR1 SGHRS, CDR2 YFSETQ. The CDR3 is made up of 13 amino acids. Here the CDR3 reads CASSVTGEDEQFF. The CDR3 DNA follows: TGCGCCAGCAGCGTAACAGGGGAAGATGAGCAGTTCTTC.

The rearrangement joins TRBV19 to TRBJ1-1; TRBD1 might be the D (5 bases). The CDR3 loop spans 16 amino acids. CDR1 is LNHDA and CDR2 is SQIVND in the germline V gene (reference sequence). Deletions cut 1 base from V and 5 bases from J, with 17 bases between. In DNA, the CDR3 is TGTGCCAGTAGTATAGTTCCAGGGACCCGTAGGACTGAAGCTTTCTTT. Translation: CASSIVPGTRRTEAFF.

In this sample, this clonotype turned up a few times. The chain employs TRBV5-1 and TRBJ2-7, with 8 bases aligning to TRBD2. V lost 3 bases to trimming and J lost 2 bases; unmatched junction nucleotides: 19. This CDR3 is built from 19 residues. CDR1 SGHRS and CDR2 YFSETQ come from the germline V gene. The CDR3 DNA sequence: TGCGCCAGCAGCTGGGGATATGGCGGAGCGGGAGAAAAGGCCTACGAGCAGTACTTC. Its translation is CASSWGYGGAGEKAYEQYF.

This clonotype appeared a few times. The chain links TRBV5-6 to TRBJ2-5; 14 bases fit TRBD2. CDR1 is SGHDT, CDR2 YYEEEE, per germline. The CDR3 has 16 residues. Trimming at V came to 5 bases and at J to 0 bases, leaving 3 bases not matched to a gene. The CDR3 is CASRSGLAGDQETQYF. The CDR3 DNA sequence: TGTGCCAGCAGATCGGGACTAGCGGGGGACCAAGAGACCCAGTACTTC.

The rearrangement joins TRBV10-3 to TRBJ2-5; D is undetermined. The J call could be wrong; TRBJ2-7 is a better fit for the DNA end. Germline V gene lookup returns CDR1 ENHRY and CDR2 SYGVKD. The CDR3 consists of 17 residues. The CDR3 DNA follows: TGTGCCATCAGTGAGTCGAACGGGCTAGTGGAAAGCTACGAGCAGTACTTC. As protein: CAISESNGLVESYEQYF.